Listed here are 18 T cell receptor beta chains from one sample, sequenced in a study of shared clonotypes between healthy human individuals (TCRdb year 2020). Libraries came from the immunoSEQ multiplex PCR assay. TCRdb took this table from immuneACCESS and kept in-frame rearrangements with V and J called. Such tables lack part of the clones; where checked against another copy, unresolved V genes explain under half of the gap, and the rest is unexplained. The sample data list about 1.1 million clones, and around 82% of these were observed just once. The top ten hold 0.4% to 0.55% of the sample. The specimen was memory CD4+ T cells from PBMCs. The sample's cell subset or site, from its label and the paper: CD45RA-negative fraction. The receptors shown here come from a young man in good health. Some clones in this sample may be carry-over from other donors' samples.

In this sample, this clone turned up once. The chain recombines TRBV28 with TRBJ2-7; no clear D. V was shortened by 7 bases and J by 0 bases, with 10 bases between the two germline ends. Germline CDR1 is MDHEN and CDR2 is SYDVKM. The CDR3 consists of 13 residues. In nucleotides, the CDR3 is TGTGCCAGCACCGAACAGATCTCCTACGAGCAGTACTTC. The encoded protein is CASTEQISYEQYF.

This rearrangement joins TRBV29-1 to TRBJ2-6; D is uncertain. The CDR3 consists of 11 residues. CDR1 and CDR2 (germline): SQVTM, ANQGSEA. V lost 6 bases and J lost 4, with 4 bases in between. CDR3 in amino acids: CSVSGANVLTF. In nucleotides, the CDR3 is TGCAGCGTATCAGGGGCCAACGTCCTGACTTTC.

V gene TRBV7-9 combines with J gene TRBJ2-6, with 11 bases aligning to TRBD1. Trimming at V came to 5 bases and at J to 1 base, leaving 10 bases not matched to a gene. The CDR3 is made up of 19 amino acids. Per germline, CDR1 SEHNR and CDR2 FQNEAQ (reference sequence). CDR3 amino acids: CASSPQPGQGGSGANVLTF. In nucleotides, the CDR3 is TGTGCCAGCAGCCCGCAACCGGGACAGGGGGGTTCTGGGGCCAACGTCCTGACTTTC.

V and J are TRBV5-1 and TRBJ2-7; TRBD1 might be the D (6 bases). The V end was cut by 4 bases, the J end by 2 bases, with 13 bases between. CDR1 and CDR2 (germline): SGHRS, YFSETQ. The CDR3 loop spans 14 amino acids. The CDR3 reads CASSTQQGPYEQYF. CDR3 nucleotide sequence: TGCGCCAGCAGCACCCAACAGGGCCCCTACGAGCAGTACTTC.

The V gene is TRBV27, the J gene TRBJ1-5; D call uncertain. Per the germline V gene, CDR1 is MNHEY and CDR2 is SMNVEV (reference sequence). Between the trimmed V and J ends, which lost 1 base and 4 bases, there was a span of 11 bases. This CDR3 comprises 15 residues. The CDR3 region is CASSLLVSGNQPQHF. CDR3 DNA sequence: TGTGCCAGCAGTTTATTGGTGTCAGGTAATCAGCCCCAGCATTTT.

The chain has TRBV9 and TRBJ2-5; D is unresolved. Germline lookup yields CDR1 SGDLS and CDR2 YYNGEE. The CDR3 is 14 residues long. Trimming took off 0 bases at V and 5 bases at J, with 11 bases between the two ends. The DNA for the CDR3 is TGTGCCAGCAGCGTAGGAAGTGCTAGGGAGACCCAGTACTTC. Translating it yields CASSVGSARETQYF.

V usage is TRBV5-1 and J usage is TRBJ1-1; D is possibly TRBD1 (5 bases). The CDR3 consists of 15 residues. V lost 2 bases, J lost 2 bases, and 13 bases lay in between. CDR1 is SGHRS and CDR2 is YFSETQ in the germline V gene. The CDR3 is CASSLSGTLNTEAFF. Written as DNA, the CDR3 is TGCGCCAGCAGCTTAAGCGGGACTTTAAACACTGAAGCTTTCTTT. Full variable domain (rest looked up from reference TRBV5-1 and TRBJ1-1): KAGVTQTPRYLIKTRGQQVTLSCSPISGHRSVSWYQQTPGQGLQFLFEYFSETQRNKGNFPGRFSGRQFSNSRSEMNVSTLELGDSALYLCASSLSGTLNTEAFFGQGTRLTVV.

This clone was seen a few times. Other DNA sequences of this sample code for an identical CDR3. The rearrangement joins TRBV2 to TRBJ1-2; TRBD1 matches at 9 bases. The germline V gene has CDR1 SNHLY and CDR2 FYNNEI. The CDR3 is 14 residues long. J lost 4 bases, V lost 6 bases, and 6 bases had no gene match. CDR3 loop: CASSGGQGGYGYTF. The CDR3 region has the DNA TGTGCCAGCAGCGGGGGACAGGGAGGCTATGGCTACACCTTC.

This chain links TRBV6-1 with TRBJ2-5; 7 nucleotides align to TRBD1. The J call may be faulty, since TRBJ2-7 better matches the DNA end. This CDR3 spans 14 amino acids. CDR1 is MNHNS, CDR2 SASEGT, per germline. This CDR3 is CASKPGQNTYEQYF. Here the CDR3 DNA reads TGTGCCAGCAAGCCGGGACAGAATACCTACGAGCAGTACTTC.

This CDR3 is CASSYTGQEYNEQFF. The DNA for the CDR3 is TGTGCCAGCAGCTATACGGGACAGGAGTACAATGAGCAGTTCTTC. J is TRBJ2-1 and V is TRBV11-3; TRBD1 matches at 8 bases. CDR3 length equals 15 residues. Germline lookup yields CDR1 SGHNT and CDR2 YENEEA. V lost 4 bases and J lost 4; bases outside the gene matches: 6.

Remarks on this clone: The same CDR3 is also encoded by other DNA sequences in this sample. This chain's CDR3 is CASSLFGVTDTQYF. CDR3 nucleotides: TGTGCCAGCAGCTTATTTGGAGTCACAGATACGCAGTATTTT. This sequence joins TRBV7-2 and TRBJ2-3, with no clear D. This CDR3 spans 14 amino acids. Trimming removed 2 bases at V and 2 bases at J, with 8 bases between. Germline loops: CDR1 SGHTA, CDR2 FQGNSA.

The chain carries TRBV18 and TRBJ2-5, with D unclear. The CDR3 spans 15 residues. The germline V gene encodes CDR1 KGHSH and CDR2 LQKENI. V was trimmed by 2 bases and J by 5 bases, leaving 15 bases between them. This CDR3 reads CASSPKGWGLETQYF. DNA for the CDR3: TGTGCCAGCTCACCAAAGGGCTGGGGATTGGAGACCCAGTACTTC.

The V call is TRBV2, the J call TRBJ2-1; 9 nucleotides match TRBD2. The trim removed 0 bases at V and 10 bases at J, leaving 7 bases unmatched. This CDR3 is built from 15 residues. In germline, CDR1 is SNHLY, CDR2 FYNNEI. CDR3 residues: CASSEAGLAGREQFF. DNA of the CDR3: TGTGCCAGCAGTGAAGCGGGCCTAGCGGGACGGGAGCAGTTCTTC.

The chain has TRBV6-5 and TRBJ1-2; D is undetermined. This CDR3 comprises 12 residues. V was pared by 5 bases and J by 4 bases, with 8 bases between. The germline gives CDR1 MNHEY, CDR2 SVGAGI. CDR3 loop: CASSIGPYGYTF. As DNA, the CDR3 is TGTGCCAGCAGTATTGGGCCCTATGGCTACACCTTC.

The gene calls are TRBV7-9 and TRBJ1-6; no reliable D call. Trimming cost V 8 bases and J 7 bases, with 15 bases left between them. The CDR3 sequence is 14 residues long. CDR1 SEHNR and CDR2 FQNEAQ come from the germline V gene (reference sequence). The CDR3 DNA sequence: TGTGCCAGCGGACCGCTGGCCGGCAATTCACCCCTCCACTTT. Translated, it gives CASGPLAGNSPLHF.

This sequence joins TRBV2 and TRBJ2-7; D is undetermined. V lost 5 bases and J 6 bases, leaving 17 bases between the germline ends. The length of the CDR3 is 14 residues. Germline V gives CDR1 SNHLY, CDR2 FYNNEI. CDR3 sequence: CASSRWSIGFEQYF. The CDR3 DNA sequence: TGTGCCAGCAGTAGGTGGTCGATAGGGTTCGAGCAGTACTTC.

Note on this clone: In the same sample, other DNA sequences code for this CDR3. The chain has TRBV28 and TRBJ2-7; 9 nucleotides line up with TRBD1. Germline V CDR1 and CDR2: MDHEN, SYDVKM. The CDR3 runs to 14 residues. Germline trimming cut 4 bases from V and 3 bases from J; bases unmatched to any gene: 4. Here the CDR3 reads CASSSGTGYYEQYF. CDR3 coding DNA: TGTGCCAGCAGTTCAGGGACAGGGTACTACGAGCAGTACTTC.

This clone showed up just a few times. The chain joins TRBV7-9 to TRBJ1-4; no clear D. The CDR3 loop spans 14 amino acids. Trimming shortened V by 5 bases and J by 8 bases, and 15 bases separated the two germline ends. Per the germline V gene, CDR1 is SEHNR and CDR2 is FQNEAQ (reference sequence). The CDR3 sequence: CASSPPGFGEKLFF. CDR3 DNA: TGTGCCAGCAGCCCCCCGGGATTTGGCGAAAAACTGTTTTTT.